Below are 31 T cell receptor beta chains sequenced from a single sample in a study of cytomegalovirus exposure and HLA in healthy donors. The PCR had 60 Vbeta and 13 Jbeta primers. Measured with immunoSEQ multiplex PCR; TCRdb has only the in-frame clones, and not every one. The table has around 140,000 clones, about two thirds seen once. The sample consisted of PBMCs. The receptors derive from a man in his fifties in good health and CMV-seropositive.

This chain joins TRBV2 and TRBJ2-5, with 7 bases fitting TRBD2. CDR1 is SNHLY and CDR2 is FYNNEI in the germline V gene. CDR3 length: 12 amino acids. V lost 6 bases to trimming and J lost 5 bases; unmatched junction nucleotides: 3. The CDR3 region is CASSPRGETQYF. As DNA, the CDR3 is TGTGCCAGCAGCCCGCGGGGGGAGACCCAGTACTTC.

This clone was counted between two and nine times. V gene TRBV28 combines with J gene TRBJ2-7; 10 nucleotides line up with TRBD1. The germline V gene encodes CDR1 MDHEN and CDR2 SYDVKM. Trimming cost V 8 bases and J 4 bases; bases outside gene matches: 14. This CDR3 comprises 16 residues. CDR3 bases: TGTGCCAGCGTCGGGGGGGCCGGGACAGGGGTTTACGAGCAGTACTTC. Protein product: CASVGGAGTGVYEQYF. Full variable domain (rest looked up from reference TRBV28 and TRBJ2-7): DVKVTQSSRYLVKRTGEKVFLECVQDMDHENMFWYRQDPGLGLRLIYFSYDVKMKEKGDIPEGYSVSREKKERFSLILESASTNQTSMYLCASVGGAGTGVYEQYFGPGTRLTVT.

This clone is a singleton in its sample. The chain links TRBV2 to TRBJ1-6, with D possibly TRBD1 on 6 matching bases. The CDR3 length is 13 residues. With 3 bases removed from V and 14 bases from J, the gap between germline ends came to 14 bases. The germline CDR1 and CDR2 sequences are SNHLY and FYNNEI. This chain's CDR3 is CASSDGTPLTLHF. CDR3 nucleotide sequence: TGTGCCAGCAGTGATGGGACACCTCTAACCCTCCACTTT.

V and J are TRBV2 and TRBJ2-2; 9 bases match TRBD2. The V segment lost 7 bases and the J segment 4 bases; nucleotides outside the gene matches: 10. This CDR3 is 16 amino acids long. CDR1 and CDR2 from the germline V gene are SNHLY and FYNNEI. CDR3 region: CASNGAGGPGTGELFF. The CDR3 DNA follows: TGTGCCAGCAATGGGGCGGGGGGGCCGGGCACCGGGGAGCTGTTTTTT.

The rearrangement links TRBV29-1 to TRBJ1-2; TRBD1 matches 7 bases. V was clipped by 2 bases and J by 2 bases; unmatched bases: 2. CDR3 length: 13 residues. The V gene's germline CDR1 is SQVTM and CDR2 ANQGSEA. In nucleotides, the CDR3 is TGCAGCGTTGAAACCAGGGGGAACTATGGCTACACCTTC. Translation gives CSVETRGNYGYTF.

CDR3 region: CASSLTSDRADTQYF. The CDR3 nucleotides read TGTGCCAGCAGTTTGACTAGCGATAGGGCAGATACGCAGTATTTT. J is TRBJ2-3 and V is TRBV2, with TRBD2 identical over 8 bases. The V gene end was trimmed by 5 bases and the J gene end by 4 bases; junction bases not matched to a gene: 8. The CDR3 spans 15 residues. Looked up from germline, CDR1 is SNHLY and CDR2 is FYNNEI.

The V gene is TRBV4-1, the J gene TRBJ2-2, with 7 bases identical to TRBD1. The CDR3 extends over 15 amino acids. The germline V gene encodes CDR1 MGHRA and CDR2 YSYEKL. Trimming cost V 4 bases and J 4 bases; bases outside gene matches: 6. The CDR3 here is CASSLNPGGTGELFF. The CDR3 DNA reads TGCGCCAGCAGCCTTAATCCAGGGGGCACCGGGGAGCTGTTTTTT.

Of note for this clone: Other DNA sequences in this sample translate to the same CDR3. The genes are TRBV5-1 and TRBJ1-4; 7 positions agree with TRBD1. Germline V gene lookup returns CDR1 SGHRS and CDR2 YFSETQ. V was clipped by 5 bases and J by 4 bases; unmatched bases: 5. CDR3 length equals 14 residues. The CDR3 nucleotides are TGCGCCAGCAGAACCGGGACAGTTAATGAAAAACTGTTTTTT. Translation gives CASRTGTVNEKLFF.

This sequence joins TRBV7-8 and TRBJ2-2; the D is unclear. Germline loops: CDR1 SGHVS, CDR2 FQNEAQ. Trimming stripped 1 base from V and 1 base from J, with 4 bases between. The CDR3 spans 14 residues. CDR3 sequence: CASSLDRNTGELFF. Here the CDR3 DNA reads TGTGCCAGCAGCTTAGATAGGAACACCGGGGAGCTGTTTTTT.

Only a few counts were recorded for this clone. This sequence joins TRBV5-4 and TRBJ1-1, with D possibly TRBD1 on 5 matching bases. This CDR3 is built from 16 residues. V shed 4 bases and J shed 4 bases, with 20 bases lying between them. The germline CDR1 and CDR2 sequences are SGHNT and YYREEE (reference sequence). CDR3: CASSPLLGRGGTEAFF. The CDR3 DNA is TGTGCCAGCAGCCCCCTGTTGGGGAGGGGCGGCACTGAAGCTTTCTTT.

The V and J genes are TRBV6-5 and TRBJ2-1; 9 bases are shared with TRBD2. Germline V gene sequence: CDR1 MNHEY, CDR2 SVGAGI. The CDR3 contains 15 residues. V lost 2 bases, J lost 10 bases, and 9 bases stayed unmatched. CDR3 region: CASSYDGGRAGEQFF. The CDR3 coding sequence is TGTGCCAGCAGTTACGACGGCGGGAGGGCGGGGGAGCAGTTCTTC.

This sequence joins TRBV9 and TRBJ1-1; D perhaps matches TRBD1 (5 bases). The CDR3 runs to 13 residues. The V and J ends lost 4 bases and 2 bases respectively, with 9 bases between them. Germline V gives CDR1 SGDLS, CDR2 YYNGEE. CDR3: CASSLDSNTEAFF. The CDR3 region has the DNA TGTGCCAGCAGCCTCGACAGTAACACTGAAGCTTTCTTT.

The CDR3: CASRTANNEKLFF. The CDR3 DNA reads as TGTGCCAGCCGGACAGCCAATAATGAAAAACTGTTTTTT. This chain links TRBV6-5 with TRBJ1-4; TRBD1 might be the D (6 bases). The CDR3 totals 13 residues. Per the germline V gene, CDR1 is MNHEY and CDR2 is SVGAGI. Trimming took off 8 bases at V and 4 bases at J, with 11 bases between the two ends.

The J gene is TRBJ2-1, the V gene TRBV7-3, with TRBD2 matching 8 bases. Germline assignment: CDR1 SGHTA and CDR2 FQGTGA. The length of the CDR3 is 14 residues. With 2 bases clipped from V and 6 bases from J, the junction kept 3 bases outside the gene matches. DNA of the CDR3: TGTGCCAGCAGCTTAGCTAGCGGGCCCAATGAGCAGTTCTTC. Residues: CASSLASGPNEQFF.

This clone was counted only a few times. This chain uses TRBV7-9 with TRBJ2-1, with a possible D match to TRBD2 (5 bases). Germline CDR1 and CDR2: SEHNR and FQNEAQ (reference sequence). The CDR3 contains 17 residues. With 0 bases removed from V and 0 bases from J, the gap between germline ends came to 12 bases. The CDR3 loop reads CASSLAASPPSYNEQFF. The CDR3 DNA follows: TGTGCCAGCAGCTTAGCGGCTAGCCCGCCCTCCTACAATGAGCAGTTCTTC. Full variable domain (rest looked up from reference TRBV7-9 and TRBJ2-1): DTGVSQNPRHKITKRGQNVTFRCDPISEHNRLYWYRQTLGQGPEFLTYFQNEAQLEKSRLLSDRFSAERPKGSFSTLEIQRTEQGDSAMYLCASSLAASPPSYNEQFFGPGTRLTVL.

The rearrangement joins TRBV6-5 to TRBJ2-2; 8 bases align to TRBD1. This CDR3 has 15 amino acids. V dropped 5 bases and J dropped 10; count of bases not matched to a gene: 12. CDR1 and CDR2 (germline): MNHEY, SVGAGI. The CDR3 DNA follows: TGTGCCAGCAGTGGCCGGGACAGGTTAATTTCGGAGCTGTTTTTT. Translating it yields CASSGRDRLISELFF.

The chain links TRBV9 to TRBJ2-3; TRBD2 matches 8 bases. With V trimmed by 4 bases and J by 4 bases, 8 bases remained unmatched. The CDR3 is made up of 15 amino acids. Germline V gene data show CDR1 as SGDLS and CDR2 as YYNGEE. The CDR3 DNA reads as TGTGCCAGCAGCCCCGAGCGGGGGTTAGCAGATACGCAGTATTTT. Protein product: CASSPERGLADTQYF.

The chain's CDR3 is CSASKGTEAFF. The CDR3 bases are TGCAGTGCTAGTAAGGGGACTGAAGCTTTCTTT. J is TRBJ1-1 and V is TRBV20-1; D is possibly TRBD1 (5 bases). This CDR3 comprises 11 residues. The V and J ends lost 3 bases and 5 bases respectively, with 7 bases between them. Germline CDR1 is DFQATT and CDR2 is SNEGSKA (reference sequence).

CDR3 protein: CASSIEAGYGYTF. The CDR3 region has the DNA TGTGCCAGTAGTATAGAGGCAGGCTATGGCTACACCTTC. The genes are TRBV19 and TRBJ1-2; no definite D call. The V end was cut by 0 bases, the J end by 4 bases, with 6 bases between. The CDR3 spans 13 residues. Germline CDR1 LNHDA, CDR2 SQIVND (reference sequence).

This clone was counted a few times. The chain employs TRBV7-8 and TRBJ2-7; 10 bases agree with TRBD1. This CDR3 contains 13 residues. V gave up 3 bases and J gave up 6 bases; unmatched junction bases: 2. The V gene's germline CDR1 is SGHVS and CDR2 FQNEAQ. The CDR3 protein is CASSLGTGAEQYF. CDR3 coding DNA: TGTGCCAGCAGCTTGGGGACAGGGGCCGAGCAGTACTTC.

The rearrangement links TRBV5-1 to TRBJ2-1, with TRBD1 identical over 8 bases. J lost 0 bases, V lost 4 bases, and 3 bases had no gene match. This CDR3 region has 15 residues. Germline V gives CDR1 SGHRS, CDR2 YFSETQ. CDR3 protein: CASSRDRSSYNEQFF. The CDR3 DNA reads TGCGCCAGCAGCCGGGACAGGAGCTCCTACAATGAGCAGTTCTTC. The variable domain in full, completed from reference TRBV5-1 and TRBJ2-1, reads KAGVTQTPRYLIKTRGQQVTLSCSPISGHRSVSWYQQTPGQGLQFLFEYFSETQRNKGNFPGRFSGRQFSNSRSEMNVSTLELGDSALYLCASSRDRSSYNEQFFGPGTRLTVL.

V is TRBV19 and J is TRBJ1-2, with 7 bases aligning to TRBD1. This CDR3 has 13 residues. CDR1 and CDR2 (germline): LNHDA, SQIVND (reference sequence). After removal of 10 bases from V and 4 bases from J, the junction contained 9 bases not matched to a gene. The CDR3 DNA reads TGTGCCACAGGACAGGCTACGACCTATGGCTACACCTTC. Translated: CATGQATTYGYTF.

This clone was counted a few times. CDR3 in DNA: TGTGCCAGCAGTGAATGGGGTGCGGGAGGGTCCGAGCAGTACTTC. This encodes CASSEWGAGGSEQYF. The genes are TRBV25-1 and TRBJ2-5; 9 nucleotides match TRBD2. The J call is doubtful: the DNA matches TRBJ2-7 better. Germline-derived CDR1 and CDR2 are MGHDK and SYGVNS. The CDR3 loop spans 15 amino acids.

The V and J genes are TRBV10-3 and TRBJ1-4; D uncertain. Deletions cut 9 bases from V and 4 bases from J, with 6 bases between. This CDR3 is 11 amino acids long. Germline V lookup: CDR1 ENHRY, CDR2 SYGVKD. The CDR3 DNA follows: TGTGCCATTGGCCTTAATGAAAAACTGTTTTTT. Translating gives CAIGLNEKLFF.

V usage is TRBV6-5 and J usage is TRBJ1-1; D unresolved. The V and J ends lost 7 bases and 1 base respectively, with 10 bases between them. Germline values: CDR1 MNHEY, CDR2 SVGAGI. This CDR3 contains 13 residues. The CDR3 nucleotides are TGTGCCAGCACCCCGACACCGAACACTGAAGCTTTCTTT. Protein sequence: CASTPTPNTEAFF.

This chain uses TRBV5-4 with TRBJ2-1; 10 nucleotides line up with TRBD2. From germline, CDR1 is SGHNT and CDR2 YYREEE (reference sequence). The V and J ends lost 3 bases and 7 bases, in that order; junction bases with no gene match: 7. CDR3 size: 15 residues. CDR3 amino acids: CASSSGASGSNEQFF. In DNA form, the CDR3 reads TGTGCCAGCAGCTCTGGAGCTAGCGGGAGTAATGAGCAGTTCTTC. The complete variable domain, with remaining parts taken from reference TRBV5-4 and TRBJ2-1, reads ETGVTQSPTHLIKTRGQQVTLRCSSQSGHNTVSWYQQALGQGPQFIFQYYREEENGRGNFPPRFSGLQFPNYSSELNVNALELDDSALYLCASSSGASGSNEQFFGPGTRLTVL.

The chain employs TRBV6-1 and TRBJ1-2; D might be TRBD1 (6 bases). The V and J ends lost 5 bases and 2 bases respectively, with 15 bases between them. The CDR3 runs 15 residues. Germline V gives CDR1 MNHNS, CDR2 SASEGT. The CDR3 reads CASSTGGGGNYGYTF. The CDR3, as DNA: TGTGCCAGCAGTACCGGTGGGGGCGGGAACTATGGCTACACCTTC.

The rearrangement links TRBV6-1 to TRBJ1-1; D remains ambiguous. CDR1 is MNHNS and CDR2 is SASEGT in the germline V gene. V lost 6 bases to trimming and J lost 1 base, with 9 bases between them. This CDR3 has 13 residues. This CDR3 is CASRAGTNTEAFF. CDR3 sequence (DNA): TGTGCCAGCAGGGCGGGTACGAACACTGAAGCTTTCTTT.

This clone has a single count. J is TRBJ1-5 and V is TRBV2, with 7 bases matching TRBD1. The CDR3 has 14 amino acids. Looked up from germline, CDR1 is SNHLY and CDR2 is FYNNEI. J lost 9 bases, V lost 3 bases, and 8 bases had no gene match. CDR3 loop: CASSDQGGAWPQHF. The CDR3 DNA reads TGTGCCAGCAGTGATCAGGGGGGCGCCTGGCCCCAGCATTTT. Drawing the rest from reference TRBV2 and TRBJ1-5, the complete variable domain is EPEVTQTPSHQVTQMGQEVILRCVPISNHLYFYWYRQILGQKVEFLVSFYNNEISEKSEIFDDQFSVERPDGSNFTLKIRSTKLEDSAMYFCASSDQGGAWPQHFGDGTRLSIL.

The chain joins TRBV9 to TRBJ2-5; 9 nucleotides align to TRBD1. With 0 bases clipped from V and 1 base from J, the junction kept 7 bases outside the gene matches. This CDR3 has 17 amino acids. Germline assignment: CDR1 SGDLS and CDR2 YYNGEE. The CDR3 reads CASSVGWKDRGQETQYF. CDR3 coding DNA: TGTGCCAGCAGCGTAGGGTGGAAGGACAGGGGCCAAGAGACCCAGTACTTC. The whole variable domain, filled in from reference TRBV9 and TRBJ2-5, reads DSGVTQTPKHLITATGQRVTLRCSPRSGDLSVYWYQQSLDQGLQFLIQYYNGEERAKGNILERFSAQQFPDLHSELNLSSLELGDSALYFCASSVGWKDRGQETQYFGPGTRLLVL.

The CDR3 loop reads CASSLLGGGSNIQYF. CDR3 DNA sequence: TGTGCCAGCAGCCTCCTGGGCGGGGGGAGCAACATTCAGTACTTC. The V gene is TRBV11-2, the J gene TRBJ2-4; 8 bases line up with TRBD2. Germline CDR1 SGHAT, CDR2 FQNNGV. The CDR3 covers 15 residues. V lost 5 bases to trimming and J lost 7 bases; unmatched junction nucleotides: 10.